One sample yielded the 9 T cell receptor beta chains listed below, sequenced in a study of human T cells and chemical hapten exposure. Time point in this sample: patch test 1, 2 weeks after DPC sensitization. Sample treatment: therapeutic diphenylcyclopropenone sensitization with weekly scalp DPC. One entry per CDR3 protein, called by TCRdb with MiXCR from the RACE reads. Here the sample spans just under 350,000 distinct CDR3 sequences, under 9% being singletons. The sequencing here drew on whole blood, taken in connection with sensitization to the hapten diphenylcyclopropenone (DPC). All receptors come from a woman younger than 30 with alopecia areata. Some clones in this sample may be carry-over from other donors' samples.

This clonotype was observed a handful of times. The gene calls are TRBV28 and TRBJ1-4; 8 bases line up with TRBD1. Trimming removed 6 bases from V and 6 bases from J; junction bases left unmatched: 6. The CDR3 has 14 amino acids. CDR1 is MDHEN, CDR2 SYDVKM, per germline. CDR3 sequence: CASRPRQGYEKLFF. The CDR3 DNA follows: TGTGCCAGCAGACCCCGACAGGGGTATGAAAAACTGTTTTTT.

The J gene is TRBJ2-3, the V gene TRBV7-2; D unresolved. CDR3 length equals 13 residues. Trimming pared 3 bases from V and 4 bases from J, leaving 8 bases between. Germline V gene data show CDR1 as SGHTA and CDR2 as FQGNSA. CDR3 amino acids: CASSFRYPDTQYF. CDR3 coding DNA: TGTGCCAGCAGCTTTAGGTACCCAGATACGCAGTATTTT.

This clonotype was seen at least ten times. The rearrangement links TRBV13 to TRBJ2-7; a weak D match, TRBD1 (5 bases). Per germline, CDR1 PRHDT and CDR2 FYEKMQ (reference sequence). CDR3 size: 15 residues. V was cut by 2 bases and J by 5 bases, with 16 bases left in between. Written as DNA, the CDR3 is TGTGCCAGCAGCTTACGTAGGGGCGCCAGCGACGAGCAGTACTTC. Protein product: CASSLRRGASDEQYF.

V is TRBV5-1 and J is TRBJ1-1; D is unresolved. Germline CDR1 SGHRS, CDR2 YFSETQ. The CDR3 runs 14 residues. V lost 2 bases and J 6 bases, leaving 14 bases between the germline ends. CDR3 protein: CASSFSHENAEAFF. CDR3 DNA: TGCGCCAGCAGCTTCTCTCACGAAAACGCTGAAGCTTTCTTT.

V usage is TRBV11-2 and J usage is TRBJ1-1, with TRBD1 matching over 12 bases. The CDR3 extends over 18 amino acids. The germline gives CDR1 SGHAT, CDR2 FQNNGV. Trimming removed 2 bases from V and 5 bases from J; junction bases left unmatched: 12. CDR3 nucleotide sequence: TGTGCCAGCAGCTTATCCATTCCCGGGACAGGGGGCGGGACTGAAGCTTTCTTT. Translating gives CASSLSIPGTGGGTEAFF.

A word on this clonotype: A single base separates this from a much larger clone, so it may be a read error. The CDR3 DNA reads as TGTGCCATAGGTCTAGCGGGGAGAAGCTACGAGCAGTACTTC. Amino acid sequence: CAIGLAGRSYEQYF. The genes are TRBV10-3 and TRBJ2-7, with 9 bases fitting TRBD2. Germline V gene sequence: CDR1 ENHRY, CDR2 SYGVKD. Trimming cost V 9 bases and J 3 bases; bases outside gene matches: 9. The CDR3 runs to 14 residues.

At least ten counts were recorded for this clonotype. J is TRBJ2-3 and V is TRBV6-4; 11 bases match TRBD2. Germline V CDR1 and CDR2: MRHNA, SNTAGT. The CDR3 has 16 amino acids. Unmatched junction bases numbered 4, after V lost 4 bases and J lost 1 base. CDR3 DNA sequence: TGTGCCAGCAGTGGAACTAGCGGGGGTGGCACAGATACGCAGTATTTT. Translation gives CASSGTSGGGTDTQYF.

At least ten counts were recorded for this clonotype. The chain combines TRBV18 with TRBJ2-3; D gene uncertain. V was shortened by 1 base and J by 0 bases, with 2 bases between the two germline ends. CDR1 is KGHSH and CDR2 is LQKENI in the germline V gene. The CDR3 sequence is 13 residues long. CDR3 sequence (DNA): TGTGCCAGCTCACCACAGAGCACAGATACGCAGTATTTT. Translation gives CASSPQSTDTQYF.

The sample holds many counts of this clonotype. V is TRBV18 and J is TRBJ1-5, with D possibly being TRBD1 (5 bases). V was trimmed by 6 bases and J by 6 bases, leaving 12 bases between them. The V gene's germline CDR1 is KGHSH and CDR2 LQKENI. The CDR3 extends over 13 amino acids. CDR3 protein: CASSPTEGQPQHF. CDR3 sequence (DNA): TGTGCCAGCTCTCCGACAGAGGGTCAGCCCCAGCATTTT.